This T cell receptor beta chain was identified in a study of T cell responses to AZD1222 COVID-19 vaccine. Study outcomes and limitations: Donors were mostly white British, more females; clonal diversity possibly underestimated. Spike-spanning, vaccine-associated CD4 TCRs were dominant at 160-218 and 743-854. Without day 14 samples, only post-peak T cell repertoires were studied.

Details on this clone: Antigen unknown.

Produced via immunoSEQ multiplex PCR; TCRdb's table is partial and in-frame only. The sample records under 150,000 clones, approximately 90% being singletons. Trimming cost V 7 bases and J 2 bases, with 12 bases left between them. Germline CDR1 reads LNHDA; CDR2 reads SQIVND (reference sequence). The CDR3 totals 14 residues. The specimen was peripheral blood, collected on day 0 of AZD1222 vaccination. The source is an adult in good health. This rearrangement joins TRBV19 to TRBJ1-3; D is uncertain. CDR3 bases: TGTGCCAGTAAAAAGGGAGGAGCTGGAAACACCATATATTTT. As protein: CASKKGGAGNTIYF.